The 15 T cell receptor beta chains below were found in one sample sequenced in a study of blood T cells in healthy people across ages. Through a sample-barcoded 5' primer and a J-beta primer mix, a second PCR was run for roughly 6 to 12 cycles. TCRdb recomputed calls from the 5' RACE reads with MiXCR, one row per CDR3 protein. The data contain about 680,000 distinct CDR3 sequences, approximately 49% of them seen just once; the ten biggest clones take up under 35%. Sequenced: blood. The receptors come from a woman aged 55-69 years in good health.

Only a few counts were recorded for this clonotype. V and J are TRBV20-1 and TRBJ2-5; 11 nucleotides agree with TRBD2. V was pared by 4 bases and J by 5 bases, with 6 bases of the junction left unmatched. Germline CDR1 reads DFQATT; CDR2 reads SNEGSKA (reference sequence). The CDR3 is 14 residues long. The CDR3 DNA follows: TGCAGTGCTACCCTACTAGCGGGAGAGGAGACCCAGTACTTC. Protein sequence: CSATLLAGEETQYF.

V usage is TRBV2 and J usage is TRBJ2-3; 9 nucleotides line up with TRBD2. CDR3 size: 16 residues. V was pared by 6 bases and J by 2 bases, with 9 bases of the junction left unmatched. Germline V gene sequence: CDR1 SNHLY, CDR2 FYNNEI. CDR3 coding DNA: TGTGCCAGCAGCGATAACATAGCGGGGGCCACAGATACGCAGTATTTT. It yields the protein CASSDNIAGATDTQYF.

The rearrangement joins TRBV19 to TRBJ2-2, with 9 bases lining up with TRBD1. V shed 3 bases, J shed 5 bases, and the junction held 7 bases outside the gene matches. Germline lookup yields CDR1 LNHDA and CDR2 SQIVND (reference sequence). This CDR3 has 16 residues. The CDR3 nucleotides are TGTGCCAGTAGTATCGGGACAGGGCTAAGGACCGGGGAGCTGTTTTTT. Translating it yields CASSIGTGLRTGELFF.

CDR3 region: CASSCQREATYEQYF. Written as DNA, the CDR3 is TGTGCCAGCAGCTGTCAGCGGGAGGCAACCTACGAGCAGTACTTC. The J gene is TRBJ2-7, the V gene TRBV5-5; the match to TRBD2 covers 9 bases. J lost 2 bases, V lost 3 bases, and 6 bases had no gene match. Germline V gene data show CDR1 as SGHKS and CDR2 as YYEKEE (reference sequence). The CDR3 is 15 amino acids.

The chain employs TRBV6-2 or TRBV6-3 and TRBJ2-1; D may be TRBD1 (6 bases). Deletions cut 8 bases from V and 4 bases from J, with 9 bases between. Germline CDR1 MNHEY, CDR2 SVGEGT. This CDR3 has 12 residues. CDR3 loop: CASGQGYNEQFF. CDR3 nucleotide sequence: TGTGCCAGCGGGCAGGGGTACAATGAGCAGTTCTTC.

This clonotype was counted only a few times. The rearrangement links TRBV6-5 to TRBJ2-1, with TRBD2 as a possible D gene (6 bases). With 4 bases removed from V and 7 bases from J, the gap between germline ends came to 14 bases. Germline assignment: CDR1 MNHEY and CDR2 SVGAGI. CDR3 length: 14 residues. CDR3 in amino acids: CASSLKSGRNEQFF. The CDR3 DNA reads TGTGCCAGCAGTTTAAAGTCAGGGAGGAATGAGCAGTTCTTC.

The chain couples TRBV20-1 to TRBJ2-7; D possibly corresponds to TRBD2 (7 bases). This CDR3 is built from 14 residues. V lost 0 bases to trimming and J lost 6 bases, with 15 bases between them. Germline CDR1 is DFQATT and CDR2 is SNEGSKA (reference sequence). The CDR3 loop reads CSARDRLGGAEQYF. CDR3 in DNA: TGCAGTGCTAGAGATCGGCTGGGGGGGGCCGAGCAGTACTTC.

The gene calls are TRBV6-5 and TRBJ2-5; 8 nucleotides match TRBD2. J was trimmed by 5 bases and V by 3 bases; bases with no gene match: 8. This CDR3 comprises 15 residues. Germline V gene sequence: CDR1 MNHEY, CDR2 SVGAGI. The CDR3 DNA follows: TGTGCCAGCAGTTATTGGCAGGGCGGGGGGGAGACCCAGTACTTC. Encoded protein: CASSYWQGGGETQYF.

This clonotype was observed a handful of times. The CDR3 nucleotides are TGCGCCAGCGTAGACCTAGCGGGACCAGATACGCAGTATTTT. This codes for CASVDLAGPDTQYF. The chain recombines TRBV5-1 with TRBJ2-3; the match to TRBD2 covers 9 bases. With 7 bases clipped from V and 4 bases from J, the junction kept 7 bases outside the gene matches. Germline V gives CDR1 SGHRS, CDR2 YFSETQ. CDR3 length: 14 amino acids.

The chain has TRBV29-1 and TRBJ2-5; 7 positions agree with TRBD1. Germline assignment: CDR1 SQVTM and CDR2 ANQGSEA. The CDR3 is 15 amino acids. J was trimmed by 7 bases and V by 1 base; bases with no gene match: 12. The CDR3 here is CSVEATPDRRRTQYF. CDR3 bases: TGCAGCGTTGAAGCCACTCCGGACAGGCGGCGGACCCAGTACTTC. Complete variable domain (other parts from reference TRBV29-1 and TRBJ2-5): SAVISQKPSRDICQRGTSLTIQCQVDSQVTMMFWYRQQPGQSLTLIATANQGSEATYESGFVIDKFPISRPNLTFSTLTVSNMSPEDSSIYLCSVEATPDRRRTQYFGPGTRLLVL.

The sample holds many counts of this clonotype. The V gene is TRBV29-1, the J gene TRBJ1-1; unclear D gene. Trimming stripped 5 bases from V and 5 bases from J, with 12 bases between. CDR1 SQVTM and CDR2 ANQGSEA come from the germline V gene. The CDR3 has 12 residues. CDR3 coding DNA: TGCAGCGTTCGCTGGATGGGTACTGAAGCTTTCTTT. This encodes CSVRWMGTEAFF.

The J gene is TRBJ2-5, the V gene TRBV7-2; TRBD2 matches 8 bases. J lost 8 bases, V lost 2 bases, and 7 bases had no gene match. Germline V gene data show CDR1 as SGHTA and CDR2 as FQGNSA. The CDR3 runs to 14 residues. The CDR3 reads CASSLSGSKRTQYF. The CDR3 DNA reads as TGTGCCAGCAGCTTAAGCGGGAGCAAGAGAACCCAGTACTTC.

This clonotype was picked up one time. The chain employs TRBV4-2 and TRBJ2-2; possible D gene TRBD2, 5 bases. V lost 1 base and J lost 4, with 7 bases in between. This CDR3 comprises 14 residues. The germline V gene encodes CDR1 LGHNA and CDR2 YNFKEQ. The CDR3 loop is CASSQARGTGELFF. The CDR3 DNA reads as TGTGCCAGCAGCCAAGCCCGGGGCACCGGGGAGCTGTTTTTT.

This clonotype was detected a few times. The rearrangement uses TRBV7-2 and TRBJ2-7, with 8 bases aligning to TRBD1. V lost 5 bases, J lost 3 bases, and 9 bases stayed unmatched. Looked up from germline, CDR1 is SGHTA and CDR2 is FQGNSA. The CDR3 extends over 15 amino acids. The CDR3 protein is CASSPRRTGNYEQYF. The CDR3 DNA follows: TGTGCCAGCAGCCCCCGAAGGACAGGGAACTACGAGCAGTACTTC.

The chain has TRBV7-6 and TRBJ1-2, with 8 bases fitting TRBD1. Germline V gives CDR1 SGHVS, CDR2 FNYEAQ. The CDR3 covers 15 residues. Unmatched junction bases numbered 9, after V lost 5 bases and J lost 4 bases. The CDR3 DNA reads TGTGCCAGCAGCCCCAAGGACAGGGCCGGCTATGGCTACACCTTC. Its translation: CASSPKDRAGYGYTF.